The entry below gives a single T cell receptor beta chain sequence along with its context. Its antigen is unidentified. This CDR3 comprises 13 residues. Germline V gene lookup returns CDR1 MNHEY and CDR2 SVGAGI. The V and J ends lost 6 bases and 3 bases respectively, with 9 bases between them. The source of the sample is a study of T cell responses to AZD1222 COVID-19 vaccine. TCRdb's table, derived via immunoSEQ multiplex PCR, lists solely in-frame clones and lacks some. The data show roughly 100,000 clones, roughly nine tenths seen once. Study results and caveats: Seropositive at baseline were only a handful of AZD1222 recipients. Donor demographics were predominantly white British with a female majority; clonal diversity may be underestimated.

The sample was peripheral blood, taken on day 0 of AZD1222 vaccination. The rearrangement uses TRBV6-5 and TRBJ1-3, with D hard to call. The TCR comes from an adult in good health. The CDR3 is CASRAPGGNTIYF. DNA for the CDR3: TGTGCCAGCAGAGCCCCTGGTGGAAACACCATATATTTT.